This entry describes one T cell receptor (beta chain). Its antigen remains unknown. This specimen belongs to a study of cytomegalovirus exposure and HLA in healthy donors. Study observations and caveats: The only immune exposure information that was available was CMV serostatus. In a later analysis, a genetic analysis reported fewer productive-TCR N-insertions in an Asian-associated ancestry cluster than the cohort average. Relative to equally common others, HLA-associated TCR beta chains showed greater clonal expansion in a later analysis.

This PCR relied on a set of 60 Vbeta primers and 13 Jbeta primers. Methods used by the authors: Per a later analysis, the number of unique TCR beta chains was roughly 83 million, of which around 10 million were shared. Profiling relied on immunoSEQ multiplex PCR, and the TCRdb table lists in-frame clones only, not all of them. V, J and clone size are taken as reported in that table, and D and trimming were inferred from the DNA itself. The data show fewer than 200,000 clones, with around 83% seen just once and 1.6% held by the top ten. The germline V gene has CDR1 SGHTA and CDR2 FQGNSA. Trimming removed 5 bases from V and 3 bases from J; junction bases left unmatched: 15. The CDR3 extends over 17 amino acids.

The sequence was obtained from a man over 45 in good health and CMV-seronegative. The sample taken for sequencing was PBMCs. The rearrangement joins TRBV7-2 to TRBJ2-7; 8 nucleotides match TRBD2. The CDR3 reads CASSRTGGGTKFYEQYF. For the CDR3, the DNA is TGTGCCAGCAGCCGTACTGGCGGGGGGACCAAATTCTACGAGCAGTACTTC.